One sample yielded the 13 T cell receptor beta chains listed below, sequenced in a study of T-cell memory formation after mild COVID-19. TCRdb used MiXCR to reprocess the 5' RACE reads, holding one entry per CDR3 protein. The sample holds 300,000 to 400,000 distinct CDR3 sequences, approximately 14% seen once. Material for sequencing was PBMCs or a T cell subset sorted from them (not recorded which). The receptors derive from a man between 18 and 35 years old who had mild COVID-19 (a few samples of this study predate the infection). Cell type and time point are not known.

V gene TRBV7-2 combines with J gene TRBJ2-1; D is uncertain. Per the germline V gene, CDR1 is SGHTA and CDR2 is FQGNSA. The CDR3 length is 16 residues. V lost 4 bases and J lost 4, with 17 bases in between. The CDR3 loop is CASSSSAGASYNEQFF. CDR3 DNA: TGTGCCAGCAGCTCTTCGGCCGGCGCCTCGTACAATGAGCAGTTCTTC.

By sample fraction, this clonotype is medium-sized. The genes are TRBV5-1 and TRBJ2-3; TRBD1 matches 9 bases. The V gene end was trimmed by 1 base and the J gene end by 3 bases; junction bases not matched to a gene: 3. The CDR3 has 15 residues. Germline V gives CDR1 SGHRS, CDR2 YFSETQ. DNA for the CDR3: TGCGCCAGCAGCTTGATGGACAGGGGAACAGATACGCAGTATTTT. The encoded protein is CASSLMDRGTDTQYF.

There are a few counts of this clonotype. This chain links TRBV7-9 with TRBJ1-2, with 7 bases lining up with TRBD1. The ends lost 0 bases at V and 5 bases at J; junction bases unmatched: 9. This CDR3 is built from 16 residues. The germline V gene encodes CDR1 SEHNR and CDR2 FQNEAQ (reference sequence). CDR3 sequence reads: CASSLAVAGGQYGYTF. The CDR3, as DNA: TGTGCCAGCAGCTTAGCGGTGGCAGGGGGGCAGTATGGCTACACCTTC.

The CDR3 DNA follows: TGTGCCAGCAGCCGGGCGGGGGGTAAAGAGACCCAGTACTTC. It codes for CASSRAGGKETQYF. The rearrangement uses TRBV4-2 and TRBJ2-5, with 8 bases aligning to TRBD2. This CDR3 is 14 amino acids long. Germline V CDR1 and CDR2: LGHNA, YNFKEQ. With V trimmed by 4 bases and J by 3 bases, 4 bases remained unmatched.

This clonotype turned up a few times. The rearrangement links TRBV5-1 to TRBJ2-6; no definite D call. In germline, CDR1 is SGHRS, CDR2 YFSETQ. The CDR3 is 15 residues long. Between the trimmed V and J ends, which lost 4 bases and 3 bases, there was a span of 11 bases. The CDR3 loop is CASSTPAGGANVLTF. DNA for the CDR3: TGCGCCAGCAGCACCCCCGCCGGTGGGGCCAACGTCCTGACTTTC.

The chain combines TRBV6-5 with TRBJ2-2, with D perhaps being TRBD1 or TRBD2 (5 bases each). The ends were cut back, 6 bases at V and 10 bases at J, with 15 bases in the middle. The CDR3 sequence is 13 residues long. The germline V gene has CDR1 MNHEY and CDR2 SVGAGI. Here the CDR3 reads CASSNGASMELFF. The CDR3 DNA sequence: TGTGCCAGCAGCAACGGGGCTAGCATGGAGCTGTTTTTT.

V is TRBV18 and J is TRBJ2-3; 12 bases agree with TRBD2. Trimming took 6 bases from V and 6 from J; bases not matched to a gene: 13. The V gene's germline CDR1 is KGHSH and CDR2 LQKENI. The CDR3 loop spans 17 amino acids. The CDR3 bases are TGTGCCAGCTCCCCTAGACTAGCGGGGGCGAACAGGGATACGCAGTATTTT. Protein: CASSPRLAGANRDTQYF.

There are a few counts of this clonotype. The chain carries TRBV28 and TRBJ1-4; D ambiguous. Germline-derived CDR1 and CDR2 are MDHEN and SYDVKM. Trimming removed 5 bases at V and 13 bases at J, with 20 bases between. This CDR3 has 14 residues. CDR3 sequence reads: CASSDRHPTPRLFF. In nucleotides, the CDR3 is TGTGCCAGCAGTGACCGACATCCTACCCCGAGACTGTTTTTT.

This sequence joins TRBV6-5 and TRBJ2-3, with D possibly matching TRBD2 (6 bases). Trimming left V 1 base short and J 3 bases short, with 14 bases between. The CDR3 spans 16 residues. Looked up from germline, CDR1 is MNHEY and CDR2 is SVGAGI. The CDR3: CASSYFSGGGTDTQYF. The CDR3 nucleotides read TGTGCCAGCAGTTACTTTTCCGGGGGTGGGACAGATACGCAGTATTTT.

The rearrangement links TRBV6-2 or TRBV6-3 to TRBJ2-2; D perhaps matches TRBD2 (5 bases). This CDR3 has 15 residues. Trimming took off 7 bases at V and 4 bases at J, with 16 bases between the two ends. Per germline, CDR1 MNHEY and CDR2 SVGEGT. CDR3 residues: CASKVGGRLTGELFF. CDR3 nucleotides: TGTGCCAGCAAAGTAGGAGGCCGACTCACCGGGGAGCTGTTTTTT.

Notes on this clonotype: The germline gene is not matched at one end of the junction; a read error may be the cause. V usage is TRBV19 and J usage is TRBJ1-5; maybe TRBD1 (6 bases). The CDR3 has 13 residues. Germline-derived CDR1 and CDR2 are LNHDA and SQIVND (reference sequence). The CDR3 DNA reads as TGTGCCAGTAGTATGACAGGTAATCAGGCCCAGCATTTT. Protein: CASSMTGNQAQHF.

J is TRBJ1-2 and V is TRBV7-6; D gene unclear. Germline CDR1 and CDR2: SGHVS and FNYEAQ. V was shortened by 1 base and J by 1 base, with 10 bases between the two germline ends. The CDR3 is made up of 15 amino acids. CDR3: CASSLGGRDNYGYTF. The CDR3 DNA sequence: TGTGCCAGCAGCTTAGGCGGGCGGGATAACTATGGCTACACCTTC.

This clonotype was recorded a few times. CDR3 in DNA: TGTGCCAGCGGACCGGATCTGATTAATGAAAAACTGTTTTTT. Protein product: CASGPDLINEKLFF. The rearrangement joins TRBV6-5 to TRBJ1-4, with D unresolved. CDR1 is MNHEY and CDR2 is SVGAGI in the germline V gene. The V end lost 8 bases, the J end lost 4 bases, and 14 bases lay between the germline ends. The CDR3 covers 14 residues.